This T cell receptor beta chain was recorded in a study of chemoradiotherapy in HPV16-positive cancers (dated by TCRdb to between 2022 and 2023). Background for the entire study: Candidate HPV-specific T-cell clones and common TCR motifs were defined through functional T-cell assays on cells from a couple of HPV16-positive patients. The study asked whether T-cell immunity against the HPV oncoproteins E6 and E7 changes during chemoradiotherapy and whether it affects survival. TCR repertoires from some 89 patients with HPV-related cancers were then used to track the candidate HPV-specific TCRs and motifs.

With respect to this clone: Its antigen target is currently unknown. Base qualities are not recorded, but no much larger clone differs from it by a single base.

Study-wide conclusions, independent of this receptor: Only a couple of HPV16-positive patients were used to derive the functional definition of HPV-specific T cells, and the survival association was reported for HPV16-positive patients. In HPV16-positive patients, expansion of HPV-responsive T cells during chemoradiotherapy was found to be associated with improved recurrence-free survival. Expansion of candidate HPV-specific clones and E7-related TCR motifs was observed in the tumor microenvironment during treatment, whereas no such expansion was observed for non-HPV-specific T cells.

Repertoires were sampled repeatedly over the course of chemoradiotherapy so that clonal expansion in the tumor microenvironment could be followed. The protocol used for the library was the immunoSEQ multiplex PCR assay. What TCRdb holds here is the immuneACCESS table cut down to in-frame rearrangements. Part of the clones is not present; checked against another copy, under half of the missing clones reflect an unresolved V gene, and the others are unexplained. Here the sample has 7,500 or so clones; 60% to 80% occur a single time. The top ten constitute 5.1% of the sample. The sequence came from a human donor with HPV-associated anogenital cancer. The sequenced sample was tumor tissue, obtained from a patient who underwent chemoradiotherapy.

The DNA is TGTGCCAGCAGCTTAGTTACTAGATCCCCCGCCGGGGAGCTGTTTTTT. Its protein is CASSLVTRSPAGELFF. Recombination linked TRBV7-2 to TRBJ2-2, with TRBD2 tentatively as D gene (5 bases match). The CDR3, from cysteine to phenylalanine, totals 16 residues. This entry keeps only the CDR3 DNA: 48 bases, framed from base 1. Cut back by 1 base and 6 bases, the V and J ends lie 15 bases apart. CDR1 is given as SGHTA and CDR2 as FQGNSA, both from the germline V gene. Beyond the CDR3, the reference TRBV7-2 and TRBJ2-2 genes provide the residues; the full variable domain reads: GAGVSQSPSNKVTEKGKDVELRCDPISGHTALYWYRQSLGQGLEFLIYFQGNSAPDKSGLPSDRFSAERTGGSVSTLTIQRTQQEDSAVYLCASSLVTRSPAGELFFGEGSRLTVL.